A single sample gave rise to the 23 T cell receptor beta chains below, sequenced in a study of blood T cell repertoires in COVID-19. TCRdb's table, derived via immunoSEQ multiplex PCR, lists solely in-frame clones and lacks some. This table has some 300,000 clones, roughly nine tenths appearing once. Sequencing used PBMCs or T cells enriched from blood (not recorded which). These receptor sequences come from a woman in her thirties or forties who had recovered from COVID-19.

This chain joins TRBV29-1 and TRBJ2-7, with a tentative D call TRBD1 (5 bases). The CDR3 extends over 11 amino acids. Germline V lookup: CDR1 SQVTM, CDR2 ANQGSEA. The germline V and J ends were trimmed by 8 bases and 3 bases, with 11 bases remaining between them. CDR3 nucleotides: TGCAGCATCGGACATCTCTACGAGCAGTACTTC. Its protein is CSIGHLYEQYF.

Comments on this clone: Other DNA sequences in the sample encode the same CDR3. The V call is TRBV5-5, the J call TRBJ2-7; 7 bases are shared with TRBD1. Germline CDR1 SGHKS, CDR2 YYEKEE (reference sequence). The CDR3 totals 14 residues. J gave up 2 bases and V 2 bases, and 4 bases lay outside the gene matches. CDR3 region: CASSLPTGTYEQYF. Written as DNA, the CDR3 is TGTGCCAGCAGCTTACCGACAGGGACCTACGAGCAGTACTTC. The variable domain in full, with the rest retrieved from reference TRBV5-5 and TRBJ2-7, is DAGVTQSPTHLIKTRGQQVTLRCSPISGHKSVSWYQQVLGQGPQFIFQYYEKEERGRGNFPDRFSARQFPNYSSELNVNALLLGDSALYLCASSLPTGTYEQYFGPGTRLTVT.

This chain connects TRBV15 to TRBJ2-3, with TRBD1 matching 8 bases. Trimming at V came to 3 bases and at J to 1 base, leaving 0 bases not matched to a gene. From germline, CDR1 is LNHNV and CDR2 YYDKDF (reference sequence). The CDR3 sequence is 14 residues long. In nucleotides, the CDR3 is TGTGCCACCAGCAGGGACAGGGGCACAGATACGCAGTATTTT. Translation: CATSRDRGTDTQYF.

The chain carries TRBV24-1 and TRBJ2-3, with 10 bases aligning to TRBD2. Germline V CDR1 and CDR2: KGHDR, SFDVKD. The CDR3 is 16 residues long. The V segment lost 5 bases and the J segment 3 bases; nucleotides outside the gene matches: 7. Written as DNA, the CDR3 is TGTGCCACCAGTGTTCCGGCTAGCGGGAGAACAGATACGCAGTATTTT. Translated, it gives CATSVPASGRTDTQYF.

The chain employs TRBV4-2 and TRBJ1-1, with TRBD1 identical over 8 bases. Germline V CDR1 and CDR2: LGHNA, YNFKEQ. The CDR3 has 18 residues. V was clipped by 1 base and J by 3 bases; unmatched bases: 13. Here the CDR3 DNA reads TGTGCCAGCAGCCAAGTAATGTCCAGGACAGGGCTGGACACTGAAGCTTTCTTT. Its protein product is CASSQVMSRTGLDTEAFF.

The rearrangement links TRBV7-2 to TRBJ1-4; 9 positions match TRBD1. There are 17 residues in the CDR3. V was pared by 1 base and J by 10 bases, with 13 bases of the junction left unmatched. Germline V gives CDR1 SGHTA, CDR2 FQGNSA. The CDR3 loop is CASSLGGTGRQSGKLFF. CDR3 sequence (DNA): TGTGCCAGCAGCTTAGGTGGGACAGGGAGGCAGTCGGGAAAACTGTTTTTT.

The V and J genes are TRBV15 and TRBJ1-2; 11 nucleotides align to TRBD1. Looked up from germline, CDR1 is LNHNV and CDR2 is YYDKDF (reference sequence). The CDR3 spans 16 residues. With V trimmed by 3 bases and J by 7 bases, 10 bases remained unmatched. The CDR3 DNA reads as TGTGCCACCAGCAGTACCTTTGGACAGGGGGCGGGTGGCTACACCTTC. Translated: CATSSTFGQGAGGYTF.

This clone was counted once. J is TRBJ2-7 and V is TRBV2, with a tentative D call TRBD1 (6 bases). The V gene's germline CDR1 is SNHLY and CDR2 FYNNEI. There are 14 residues in the CDR3. The ends were cut back, 6 bases at V and 0 bases at J, with 12 bases in the middle. The CDR3: CASRDTDSSYEQYF. Written as DNA, the CDR3 is TGTGCCAGCAGGGACACGGACAGCTCCTACGAGCAGTACTTC.

This chain connects TRBV5-1 to TRBJ2-2; 10 nucleotides align to TRBD2. The junction had 12 bases not matched to a gene; V was cut back by 5 bases and J by 5 bases. The CDR3 consists of 17 residues. Germline V gives CDR1 SGHRS, CDR2 YFSETQ. CDR3: CASRRTPSGRGTGELFF. As DNA, the CDR3 is TGCGCCAGCAGACGCACACCTAGCGGGAGAGGGACCGGGGAGCTGTTTTTT.

The J gene is TRBJ2-3, the V gene TRBV10-3; D not resolved. Looked up from germline, CDR1 is ENHRY and CDR2 is SYGVKD. The ends were cut back, 0 bases at V and 5 bases at J, with 3 bases in the middle. The CDR3 spans 12 residues. CDR3 loop: CAISESQDTQYF. The CDR3 coding sequence is TGTGCCATCAGTGAGTCCCAAGATACGCAGTATTTT.

Concerning this clone: Other DNA sequences within the sample encode an identical CDR3. V usage is TRBV2 and J usage is TRBJ1-2; D may be TRBD1 (6 bases). The CDR3 length is 13 residues. The V end was cut by 4 bases, the J end by 4 bases, with 10 bases between. Looked up from germline, CDR1 is SNHLY and CDR2 is FYNNEI. As DNA, the CDR3 is TGTGCCAGCAGTGCTGGACAGAGCTATGGCTACACCTTC. Its translation: CASSAGQSYGYTF.

J is TRBJ2-7 and V is TRBV5-1, with 9 bases matching TRBD1. Germline V gene lookup returns CDR1 SGHRS and CDR2 YFSETQ. Germline trimming cut 4 bases from V and 5 bases from J; bases unmatched to any gene: 7. This CDR3 has 14 amino acids. The CDR3 region has the DNA TGCGCCAGCAGCCCACAGGGGGCATCCCACGAGCAGTACTTC. Amino acids: CASSPQGASHEQYF.

The chain links TRBV3-1 (or the pseudogene TRBV3-2) to TRBJ2-7; a possible D gene is TRBD1 (6 bases). Germline V gene data show CDR1 as LGHDT and CDR2 as YNNKEL (reference sequence). Deletions cut 4 bases from V and 2 bases from J, with 15 bases between. This CDR3 region has 15 residues. CDR3 protein: CASSRTEIFPYEQYF. DNA of the CDR3: TGTGCCAGCAGCCGGACAGAGATTTTTCCCTACGAGCAGTACTTC.

The genes are TRBV3-1 (or the pseudogene TRBV3-2) and TRBJ1-1; D not certain. The CDR3 spans 14 residues. The germline V gene encodes CDR1 LGHDT and CDR2 YNNKEL (reference sequence). Trimming took 6 bases from V and 2 from J, leaving 13 bases between them. CDR3 in DNA: TGTGCCAGCAGTCCCTTTACAAGTAACACTGAAGCTTTCTTT. Translation: CASSPFTSNTEAFF.

V is TRBV7-8 and J is TRBJ1-5; 7 nucleotides align to TRBD1. The germline V gene encodes CDR1 SGHVS and CDR2 FQNEAQ. This CDR3 is 14 amino acids long. The V segment lost 5 bases and the J segment 4 bases; nucleotides outside the gene matches: 5. The CDR3 DNA follows: TGTGCCAGCAGCCTGGGACAGTATAATCAGCCCCAGCATTTT. It yields the protein CASSLGQYNQPQHF. Complete variable domain (other parts from reference TRBV7-8 and TRBJ1-5): GAGVSQSPRYKVAKRGQDVALRCDPISGHVSLFWYQQALGQGPEFLTYFQNEAQLDKSGLPSDRFFAERPEGSVSTLKIQRTQQEDSAVYLCASSLGQYNQPQHFGDGTRLSIL.

This clone was recorded a few times. The chain joins TRBV4-1 to TRBJ1-2, with 8 bases identical to TRBD1. The trim removed 2 bases at V and 7 bases at J, leaving 12 bases unmatched. This CDR3 has 16 amino acids. Germline CDR1 MGHRA, CDR2 YSYEKL. In DNA, the CDR3 is TGCGCCAGCAGCCAACCCAGACAGGGGCTCTCCATTGGCTACACCTTC. This encodes CASSQPRQGLSIGYTF.

The chain employs TRBV30 and TRBJ2-3; D gene unclear. The CDR3 is 14 amino acids. Per germline, CDR1 GTSNPN and CDR2 SVGIG (reference sequence). V was cut by 4 bases and J by 2 bases, with 13 bases left in between. The CDR3 here is CAWTTGSPTDTQYF. The CDR3 DNA reads TGTGCCTGGACTACTGGTTCCCCCACAGATACGCAGTATTTT.

This clone came up once. CDR3 in amino acids: CASSPTRENTIYF. CDR3 in DNA: TGTGCCAGCAGCCCGACACGGGAAAACACCATATATTTT. The rearrangement links TRBV3-1 (or the pseudogene TRBV3-2) to TRBJ1-3; D remains ambiguous. V was pared by 4 bases and J by 6 bases, with 10 bases between. The CDR3 extends over 13 amino acids. Germline assignment: CDR1 LGHDT and CDR2 YNNKEL (reference sequence).

The chain joins TRBV14 to TRBJ1-2; D is unresolved. Trimming pared 4 bases from V and 8 bases from J, leaving 23 bases between. The germline V gene encodes CDR1 SGHDN and CDR2 FVKESK. This CDR3 is built from 16 residues. The CDR3 region is CASSPHSVRIHLGYTF. The CDR3, as DNA: TGTGCCAGCAGCCCCCATTCCGTCCGAATACATCTGGGCTACACCTTC.

The chain has TRBV19 and TRBJ1-2; D gene unclear. Germline-derived CDR1 and CDR2 are LNHDA and SQIVND (reference sequence). The V end lost 7 bases, the J end lost 3 bases, and 12 bases lay between the germline ends. The CDR3 loop spans 13 amino acids. This chain's CDR3 is CASTEQVDYGYTF. The CDR3 DNA sequence: TGTGCCAGTACCGAGCAGGTAGACTATGGCTACACCTTC.

The chain employs TRBV30 and TRBJ2-6, with a possible D match to TRBD2 (7 bases). There are 18 residues in the CDR3. V was trimmed by 0 bases and J by 0 bases, leaving 15 bases between them. CDR1 and CDR2 (germline): GTSNPN, SVGIG (reference sequence). The CDR3 protein is CAWSVGGGSSSGANVLTF. CDR3 coding DNA: TGTGCCTGGAGTGTAGGGGGGGGCTCCTCCTCTGGGGCCAACGTCCTGACTTTC.

CDR3: CASRYRGHMNTEAFF. The CDR3 nucleotides are TGTGCCAGCAGATACAGGGGGCACATGAACACTGAAGCTTTCTTT. This chain uses TRBV27 with TRBJ1-1; TRBD1 matches 9 bases. The length of the CDR3 is 15 residues. With V trimmed by 6 bases and J by 0 bases, 5 bases remained unmatched. Per germline, CDR1 MNHEY and CDR2 SMNVEV (reference sequence).

J is TRBJ1-3 and V is TRBV12-1. TRBV12-1 is a recognized pseudogene. This CDR3 contains 14 residues. In DNA, the CDR3 is TGTGCCAGCAGCTTTCGGGACTCTGGAAACACCATATATTTT. The encoded protein is CASSFRDSGNTIYF.